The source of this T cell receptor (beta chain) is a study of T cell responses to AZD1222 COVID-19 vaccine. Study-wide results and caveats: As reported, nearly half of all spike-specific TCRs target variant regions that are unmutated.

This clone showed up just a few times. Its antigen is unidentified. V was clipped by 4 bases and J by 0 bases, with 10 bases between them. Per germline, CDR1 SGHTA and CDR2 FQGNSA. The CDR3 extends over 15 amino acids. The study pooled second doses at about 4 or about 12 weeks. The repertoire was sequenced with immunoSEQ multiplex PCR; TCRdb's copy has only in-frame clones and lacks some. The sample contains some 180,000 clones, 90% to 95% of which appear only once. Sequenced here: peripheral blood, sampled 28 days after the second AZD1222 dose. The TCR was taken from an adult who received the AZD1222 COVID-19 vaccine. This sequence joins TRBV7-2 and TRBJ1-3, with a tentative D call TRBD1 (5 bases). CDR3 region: CASSYDSYSGNTIYF. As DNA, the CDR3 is TGTGCCAGCAGCTATGACAGCTACTCTGGAAACACCATATATTTT.